These 4 T cell receptor beta chains were all obtained from the same sample, sequenced in a study of blood T cell repertoires in COVID-19. TCRdb keeps only in-frame clones here, not all; method: immunoSEQ multiplex PCR. The profile shows about 180,000 clones, approximately 80% of them singletons. The sample consisted of PBMCs or T cells enriched from blood (not recorded which). The origin of the receptors is a man aged 55 to 70 who had been exposed to COVID-19.

This clone was seen once. The chain carries TRBV24-1 and TRBJ2-1, with a weak D call TRBD2 (6 bases). This CDR3 is built from 17 residues. Germline-derived CDR1 and CDR2 are KGHDR and SFDVKD. Trimming left V 3 bases short and J 4 bases short, with 18 bases between. DNA for the CDR3: TGTGCCACCAGTGATGCCACACCGGGACTCGGTTACAATGAGCAGTTCTTC. This encodes CATSDATPGLGYNEQFF.

This sequence joins TRBV30 and TRBJ1-1, with D uncertain. The CDR3 contains 12 residues. Germline lookup yields CDR1 GTSNPN and CDR2 SVGIG (reference sequence). V lost 2 bases and J lost 7, with 11 bases in between. CDR3 nucleotides: TGTGCCTGGAGTCCCATGAGCGGTGAAGCTTTCTTT. The encoded protein is CAWSPMSGEAFF.

The V gene is TRBV10-3, the J gene TRBJ2-2; 9 nucleotides align to TRBD1. Germline assignment: CDR1 ENHRY and CDR2 SYGVKD. V was clipped by 5 bases and J by 0 bases; unmatched bases: 7. This CDR3 comprises 17 residues. CDR3 DNA sequence: TGTGCCATCAGTCCTTTGGGGACAGGGACGAACACCGGGGAGCTGTTTTTT. It translates to CAISPLGTGTNTGELFF.

The chain uses TRBV24-1 and TRBJ1-2, with D hard to call. V was shortened by 3 bases and J by 7 bases, with 5 bases between the two germline ends. CDR3 size: 11 residues. Germline values: CDR1 KGHDR, CDR2 SFDVKD. CDR3 nucleotide sequence: TGTGCCACCAGTGATGGCTTTGGCTACACCTTC. It is translated as CATSDGFGYTF.